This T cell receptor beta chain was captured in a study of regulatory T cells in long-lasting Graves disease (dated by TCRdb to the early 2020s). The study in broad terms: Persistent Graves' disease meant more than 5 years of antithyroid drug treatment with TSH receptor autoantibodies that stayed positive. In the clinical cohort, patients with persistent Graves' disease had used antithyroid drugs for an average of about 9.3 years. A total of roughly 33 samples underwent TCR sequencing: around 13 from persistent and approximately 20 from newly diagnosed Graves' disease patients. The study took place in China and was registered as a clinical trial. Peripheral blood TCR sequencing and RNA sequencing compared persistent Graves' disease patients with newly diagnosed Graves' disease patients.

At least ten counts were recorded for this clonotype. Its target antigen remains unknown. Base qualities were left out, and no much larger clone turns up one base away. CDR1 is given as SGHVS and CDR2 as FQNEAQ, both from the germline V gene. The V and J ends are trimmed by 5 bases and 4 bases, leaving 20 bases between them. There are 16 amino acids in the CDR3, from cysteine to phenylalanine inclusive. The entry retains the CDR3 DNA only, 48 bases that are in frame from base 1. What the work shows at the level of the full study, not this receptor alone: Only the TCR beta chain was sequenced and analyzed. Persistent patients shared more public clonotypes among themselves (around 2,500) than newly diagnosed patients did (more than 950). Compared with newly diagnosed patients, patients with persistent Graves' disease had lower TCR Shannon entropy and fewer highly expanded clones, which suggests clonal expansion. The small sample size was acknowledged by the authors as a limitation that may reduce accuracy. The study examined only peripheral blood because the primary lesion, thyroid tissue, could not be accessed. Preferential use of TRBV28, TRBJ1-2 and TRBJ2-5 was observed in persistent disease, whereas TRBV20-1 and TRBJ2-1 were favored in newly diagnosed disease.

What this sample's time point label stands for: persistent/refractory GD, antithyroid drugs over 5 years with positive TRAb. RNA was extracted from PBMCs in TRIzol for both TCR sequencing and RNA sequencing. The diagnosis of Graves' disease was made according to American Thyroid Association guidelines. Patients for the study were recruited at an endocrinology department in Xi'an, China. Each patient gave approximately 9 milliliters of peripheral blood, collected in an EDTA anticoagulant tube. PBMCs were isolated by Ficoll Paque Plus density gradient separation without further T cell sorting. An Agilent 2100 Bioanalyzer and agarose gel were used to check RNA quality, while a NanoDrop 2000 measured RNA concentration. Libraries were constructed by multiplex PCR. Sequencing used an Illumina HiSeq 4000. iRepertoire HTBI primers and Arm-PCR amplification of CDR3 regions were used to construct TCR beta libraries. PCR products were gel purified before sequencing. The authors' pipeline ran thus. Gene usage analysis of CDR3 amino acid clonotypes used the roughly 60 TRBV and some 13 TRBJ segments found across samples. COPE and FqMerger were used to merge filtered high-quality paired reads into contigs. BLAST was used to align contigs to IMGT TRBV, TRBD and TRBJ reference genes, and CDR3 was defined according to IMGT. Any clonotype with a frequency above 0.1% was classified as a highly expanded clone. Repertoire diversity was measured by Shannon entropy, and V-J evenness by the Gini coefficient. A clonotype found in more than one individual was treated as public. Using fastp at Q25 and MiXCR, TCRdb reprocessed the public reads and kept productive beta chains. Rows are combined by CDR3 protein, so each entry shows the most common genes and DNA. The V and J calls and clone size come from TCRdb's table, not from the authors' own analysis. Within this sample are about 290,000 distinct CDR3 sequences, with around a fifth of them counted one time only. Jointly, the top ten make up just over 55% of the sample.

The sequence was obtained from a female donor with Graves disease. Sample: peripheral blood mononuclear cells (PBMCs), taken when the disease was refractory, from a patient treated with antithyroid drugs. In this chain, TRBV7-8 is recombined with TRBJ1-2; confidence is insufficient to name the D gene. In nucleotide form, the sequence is TGTGCCAGCAGCCCAGAATCATACGTTCCGACCTATGGCTACACCTTC. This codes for CASSPESYVPTYGYTF.